Presented here are 2 T cell receptor beta chains from one specimen sequenced in a study of blood T cells in healthy people across ages. It was with a sample-barcoded 5' primer and a J-beta primer mix that a second PCR of about 6 to 12 cycles was run. TCRdb re-called the 5' RACE reads with MiXCR, one entry per CDR3 protein. This sample carries hundreds of thousands of distinct CDR3 sequences, approximately 40% of them seen once, and the ten largest clones take 25% to 35%. Sequenced material: blood. These receptors were taken from an elderly man in good health.

V is TRBV12-3 or TRBV12-4 and J is TRBJ1-2; unclear D gene. The CDR3 has 12 amino acids. Trimming took 2 bases from V and 4 from J, leaving 5 bases between them. In DNA form, the CDR3 reads TGTGCCAGCAGTTTAAGAACCTATGGCTACACCTTC. Its translation: CASSLRTYGYTF.

This chain joins TRBV28 and TRBJ2-1, with 13 bases fitting TRBD2. Germline trimming cut 6 bases from V and 6 bases from J; bases unmatched to any gene: 14. Looked up from germline, CDR1 is MDHEN and CDR2 is SYDVKM. The CDR3 totals 18 residues. The DNA of the CDR3 is TGTGCCAGCAGCCCCCCGGGACTAGCGGGAACCAAGCCCAATGAGCAGTTCTTC. Translated, it gives CASSPPGLAGTKPNEQFF.